This entry concerns a single T cell receptor (beta chain). Sequencing was performed with immunoSEQ multiplex PCR; in TCRdb, only in-frame clones are kept and a portion is missing. The sample lists 40,000 or so clones; more than 90% were seen once. This specimen comes from a study of T cell changes during pregnancy in multiple sclerosis. The CDR3 length is 13 residues. Trimming shortened V by 1 base and J by 7 bases, and 8 bases separated the two germline ends. Per germline, CDR1 SGHDT and CDR2 YYEEEE. Specimen: peripheral blood, collected in the third trimester of pregnancy. This receptor was identified in a female donor in good health, enrolled as a control in a pregnancy study. V and J are TRBV5-6 and TRBJ2-2; D is ambiguous. DNA for the CDR3: TGTGCCAGCAGCTTGACAGTAATCGGGGAGCTGTTTTTT. Translated, it gives CASSLTVIGELFF.